The 14 T cell receptor beta chains in this list originate from one sample, sequenced in a study of a mutant IDH1 vaccine in newly diagnosed glioma (dated by TCRdb to the early 2020s). These TCRs are of unknown antigen specificity. The library relied on the immunoSEQ multiplex PCR assay. As stored in TCRdb, this immuneACCESS dataset retains in-frame rearrangements with V and J assigned. A fraction of the clones does not appear; measured against another copy, unresolved V genes explain less than half of the discrepancy, and the remainder lacks a known reason. The sample table shows 50,000 to 60,000 clones, and 91% are seen once. Approximately 2.5% of the sample goes to the ten largest clones. What this sample's time point label stands for: week 11, during vaccination. Each vaccine dose, consisting of 300 ug of a 20-mer mutant IDH1 peptide in Montanide, was administered subcutaneously with topical imiquimod.

This sample comprised PBMCs, obtained from a glioma patient whose treatment included an IDH1 peptide vaccine. Every receptor here comes from a man in his fifties or sixties with glioma.

The table lists this clone with a count of one. The chain combines TRBV28 with TRBJ1-3, with D unresolved. The CDR3 is made up of 15 amino acids. Germline CDR1 MDHEN, CDR2 SYDVKM. Trimming removed 5 bases from V and 0 bases from J, with 11 bases in between. The CDR3 DNA is TGTGCCAGCAGTCCCCCCAGCGCCTCTGGAAACACCATATATTTT. As protein: CASSPPSASGNTIYF.

CDR3 in DNA: TGTGCCAGCAGCCTCGACGGGACAGGGCTCGGCTACACCTTC. Amino acids: CASSLDGTGLGYTF. V gene TRBV9 combines with J gene TRBJ1-2, with 9 bases lining up with TRBD1. This CDR3 region has 14 residues. CDR1 is SGDLS and CDR2 is YYNGEE in the germline V gene. V gave up 4 bases and J gave up 8 bases; unmatched junction bases: 9.

The J gene is TRBJ1-2, the V gene TRBV6-6, with 7 bases matching TRBD1. Unmatched junction bases numbered 5, after V lost 6 bases and J lost 4 bases. This CDR3 is 13 amino acids long. Germline loops: CDR1 MNHNY, CDR2 SVGAGI (reference sequence). Written as DNA, the CDR3 is TGTGCCAGCAGCCCCGGACAGGTCTATGGCTACACCTTC. Its protein is CASSPGQVYGYTF.

The chain is built from TRBV12-5 and TRBJ1-1, with unresolved D. The length of the CDR3 is 13 residues. With 0 bases removed from V and 4 bases from J, the gap between germline ends came to 6 bases. Looked up from germline, CDR1 is LGHNT and CDR2 is FRNRAP. The CDR3 loop is CASGLVGFTEAFF. The DNA of the CDR3 is TGTGCTAGTGGTTTGGTAGGTTTCACTGAAGCTTTCTTT.

The CDR3 sequence is CASSLVGTGNYEQYF. The CDR3 coding sequence is TGTGCCAGCAGCTTAGTTGGGACAGGGAACTACGAGCAGTACTTC. The chain is built from TRBV7-2 and TRBJ2-7; 9 bases line up with TRBD1. The V gene end was trimmed by 1 base and the J gene end by 3 bases; junction bases not matched to a gene: 4. CDR3 length: 15 amino acids. Germline CDR1 is SGHTA and CDR2 is FQGNSA. The variable domain in full, completed from reference TRBV7-2 and TRBJ2-7, reads GAGVSQSPSNKVTEKGKDVELRCDPISGHTALYWYRQSLGQGLEFLIYFQGNSAPDKSGLPSDRFSAERTGGSVSTLTIQRTQQEDSAVYLCASSLVGTGNYEQYFGPGTRLTVT.

The chain uses TRBV9 and TRBJ2-3; no firm D call. The germline CDR1 and CDR2 sequences are SGDLS and YYNGEE. V dropped 0 bases and J dropped 3 bases, with 8 bases sitting between them. The CDR3 has 14 amino acids. CDR3 sequence: CASSVGGWTDTQYF. For the CDR3, the DNA is TGTGCCAGCAGCGTAGGGGGTTGGACAGATACGCAGTATTTT.

The CDR3 region is CASRDRTGDNSPLHF. The CDR3 DNA reads TGTGCCAGCAGGGACAGGACAGGCGATAATTCACCCCTCCACTTT. The chain couples TRBV6-5 to TRBJ1-6, with 7 bases matching TRBD1. Germline CDR1 is MNHEY and CDR2 is SVGAGI. The CDR3 totals 15 residues. V lost 6 bases to trimming and J lost 5 bases; unmatched junction nucleotides: 7.

This chain connects TRBV28 to TRBJ1-4; D is unclear. Looked up from germline, CDR1 is MDHEN and CDR2 is SYDVKM. This CDR3 has 14 residues. V was cut by 2 bases and J by 8 bases, with 12 bases left in between. CDR3 region: CASSLADLGEKLFF. For the CDR3, the DNA is TGTGCCAGCAGTTTAGCCGACCTTGGGGAAAAACTGTTTTTT.

The chain uses TRBV6-5 and TRBJ1-1, with 7 bases identical to TRBD1. V trimming: 5 bases; J trimming: 4 bases; junction bases outside the gene matches: 7. The CDR3 has 14 amino acids. Germline V gene data show CDR1 as MNHEY and CDR2 as SVGAGI. The CDR3 DNA reads as TGTGCCAGCAGTGGACAGGATCTGGTCACTGAAGCTTTCTTT. It specifies CASSGQDLVTEAFF.

The gene calls are TRBV7-3 and TRBJ1-4, with D unresolved. The CDR3 spans 15 residues. The germline V and J ends were trimmed by 5 bases and 2 bases, with 12 bases remaining between them. The germline V gene has CDR1 SGHTA and CDR2 FQGTGA. The CDR3 here is CASSLGRNTNEKLFF. CDR3 nucleotide sequence: TGTGCCAGCAGCCTAGGCCGGAACACTAATGAAAAACTGTTTTTT.

J is TRBJ1-6 and V is TRBV6-1, with 8 nucleotides matching TRBD1. Germline lookup yields CDR1 MNHNS and CDR2 SASEGT. The trim removed 7 bases at V and 7 bases at J, leaving 6 bases unmatched. This CDR3 comprises 14 residues. The DNA of the CDR3 is TGTGCCAGCACTACCCGGGACAGGAATTCACCCCTCCACTTT. It translates to CASTTRDRNSPLHF.

This sequence joins TRBV10-1 and TRBJ2-3; TRBD1 or TRBD2 may be the D gene (6 bases each). V gave up 7 bases and J gave up 2 bases, with 16 bases separating them. Per the germline V gene, CDR1 is WNHNN and CDR2 is SYGVQD (reference sequence). The CDR3 has 15 residues. The CDR3 coding sequence is TGCGCCAGCATTCAGGGGAAGGGACTCACAGATACGCAGTATTTT. This translates into CASIQGKGLTDTQYF.

The chain links TRBV28 to TRBJ2-3; possibly TRBD1 or TRBD2 for D (5 bases each). Germline V gene data show CDR1 as MDHEN and CDR2 as SYDVKM. Trimming took 3 bases from V and 5 from J, leaving 24 bases between them. This CDR3 has 18 amino acids. The CDR3 protein is CASSFPRRRGREGDTQYF. CDR3 nucleotides: TGTGCCAGCAGTTTCCCCCGAAGACGGGGCAGGGAAGGAGATACGCAGTATTTT. Combining the CDR3 with reference TRBV28 and TRBJ2-3 gives the whole variable domain DVKVTQSSRYLVKRTGEKVFLECVQDMDHENMFWYRQDPGLGLRLIYFSYDVKMKEKGDIPEGYSVSREKKERFSLILESASTNQTSMYLCASSFPRRRGREGDTQYFGPGTRLTVL.

This rearrangement joins TRBV7-6 to TRBJ1-1, with a weak D call TRBD1 (5 bases). Germline CDR1 reads SGHVS; CDR2 reads FNYEAQ. The CDR3 runs 15 residues. V was clipped by 1 base and J by 1 base, with 10 bases between them. The CDR3 sequence: CASSLGGIPNTEAFF. As DNA, the CDR3 is TGTGCCAGCAGCTTAGGGGGGATTCCGAACACTGAAGCTTTCTTT.